This T cell receptor beta chain was captured in a study of spatial heterogeneity in lung cancer. Notes on the study in general: Ubiquitous expanded tumor TCRs were observed in blood more at resection than follow-up.

From the 5' RACE reads, TCRdb called clonotypes with MiXCR, one entry per CDR3 protein. Of 35,000 to 55,000 distinct CDR3 sequences in the sample, roughly 15% were seen once. After removal of 6 bases from V and 4 bases from J, the junction contained 1 base not matched to a gene. This CDR3 spans 13 amino acids. In regard to this clonotype: Its antigen is unknown.

Time point meaning: sample taken at primary tumor resection. Untreated early-stage non-small cell lung cancer patients, over 55 in total, were the donors. The TCR comes from a male donor with early-stage non-small cell lung cancer. The specimen comprised PBMCs, sampled at surgery. The chain couples TRBV12-3 or TRBV12-4 to TRBJ2-1; 9 bases are shared with TRBD1. DNA for the CDR3: TGTGCCAGCAGGACAGGGGGGTACAATGAGCAGTTCTTC. Residues: CASRTGGYNEQFF.